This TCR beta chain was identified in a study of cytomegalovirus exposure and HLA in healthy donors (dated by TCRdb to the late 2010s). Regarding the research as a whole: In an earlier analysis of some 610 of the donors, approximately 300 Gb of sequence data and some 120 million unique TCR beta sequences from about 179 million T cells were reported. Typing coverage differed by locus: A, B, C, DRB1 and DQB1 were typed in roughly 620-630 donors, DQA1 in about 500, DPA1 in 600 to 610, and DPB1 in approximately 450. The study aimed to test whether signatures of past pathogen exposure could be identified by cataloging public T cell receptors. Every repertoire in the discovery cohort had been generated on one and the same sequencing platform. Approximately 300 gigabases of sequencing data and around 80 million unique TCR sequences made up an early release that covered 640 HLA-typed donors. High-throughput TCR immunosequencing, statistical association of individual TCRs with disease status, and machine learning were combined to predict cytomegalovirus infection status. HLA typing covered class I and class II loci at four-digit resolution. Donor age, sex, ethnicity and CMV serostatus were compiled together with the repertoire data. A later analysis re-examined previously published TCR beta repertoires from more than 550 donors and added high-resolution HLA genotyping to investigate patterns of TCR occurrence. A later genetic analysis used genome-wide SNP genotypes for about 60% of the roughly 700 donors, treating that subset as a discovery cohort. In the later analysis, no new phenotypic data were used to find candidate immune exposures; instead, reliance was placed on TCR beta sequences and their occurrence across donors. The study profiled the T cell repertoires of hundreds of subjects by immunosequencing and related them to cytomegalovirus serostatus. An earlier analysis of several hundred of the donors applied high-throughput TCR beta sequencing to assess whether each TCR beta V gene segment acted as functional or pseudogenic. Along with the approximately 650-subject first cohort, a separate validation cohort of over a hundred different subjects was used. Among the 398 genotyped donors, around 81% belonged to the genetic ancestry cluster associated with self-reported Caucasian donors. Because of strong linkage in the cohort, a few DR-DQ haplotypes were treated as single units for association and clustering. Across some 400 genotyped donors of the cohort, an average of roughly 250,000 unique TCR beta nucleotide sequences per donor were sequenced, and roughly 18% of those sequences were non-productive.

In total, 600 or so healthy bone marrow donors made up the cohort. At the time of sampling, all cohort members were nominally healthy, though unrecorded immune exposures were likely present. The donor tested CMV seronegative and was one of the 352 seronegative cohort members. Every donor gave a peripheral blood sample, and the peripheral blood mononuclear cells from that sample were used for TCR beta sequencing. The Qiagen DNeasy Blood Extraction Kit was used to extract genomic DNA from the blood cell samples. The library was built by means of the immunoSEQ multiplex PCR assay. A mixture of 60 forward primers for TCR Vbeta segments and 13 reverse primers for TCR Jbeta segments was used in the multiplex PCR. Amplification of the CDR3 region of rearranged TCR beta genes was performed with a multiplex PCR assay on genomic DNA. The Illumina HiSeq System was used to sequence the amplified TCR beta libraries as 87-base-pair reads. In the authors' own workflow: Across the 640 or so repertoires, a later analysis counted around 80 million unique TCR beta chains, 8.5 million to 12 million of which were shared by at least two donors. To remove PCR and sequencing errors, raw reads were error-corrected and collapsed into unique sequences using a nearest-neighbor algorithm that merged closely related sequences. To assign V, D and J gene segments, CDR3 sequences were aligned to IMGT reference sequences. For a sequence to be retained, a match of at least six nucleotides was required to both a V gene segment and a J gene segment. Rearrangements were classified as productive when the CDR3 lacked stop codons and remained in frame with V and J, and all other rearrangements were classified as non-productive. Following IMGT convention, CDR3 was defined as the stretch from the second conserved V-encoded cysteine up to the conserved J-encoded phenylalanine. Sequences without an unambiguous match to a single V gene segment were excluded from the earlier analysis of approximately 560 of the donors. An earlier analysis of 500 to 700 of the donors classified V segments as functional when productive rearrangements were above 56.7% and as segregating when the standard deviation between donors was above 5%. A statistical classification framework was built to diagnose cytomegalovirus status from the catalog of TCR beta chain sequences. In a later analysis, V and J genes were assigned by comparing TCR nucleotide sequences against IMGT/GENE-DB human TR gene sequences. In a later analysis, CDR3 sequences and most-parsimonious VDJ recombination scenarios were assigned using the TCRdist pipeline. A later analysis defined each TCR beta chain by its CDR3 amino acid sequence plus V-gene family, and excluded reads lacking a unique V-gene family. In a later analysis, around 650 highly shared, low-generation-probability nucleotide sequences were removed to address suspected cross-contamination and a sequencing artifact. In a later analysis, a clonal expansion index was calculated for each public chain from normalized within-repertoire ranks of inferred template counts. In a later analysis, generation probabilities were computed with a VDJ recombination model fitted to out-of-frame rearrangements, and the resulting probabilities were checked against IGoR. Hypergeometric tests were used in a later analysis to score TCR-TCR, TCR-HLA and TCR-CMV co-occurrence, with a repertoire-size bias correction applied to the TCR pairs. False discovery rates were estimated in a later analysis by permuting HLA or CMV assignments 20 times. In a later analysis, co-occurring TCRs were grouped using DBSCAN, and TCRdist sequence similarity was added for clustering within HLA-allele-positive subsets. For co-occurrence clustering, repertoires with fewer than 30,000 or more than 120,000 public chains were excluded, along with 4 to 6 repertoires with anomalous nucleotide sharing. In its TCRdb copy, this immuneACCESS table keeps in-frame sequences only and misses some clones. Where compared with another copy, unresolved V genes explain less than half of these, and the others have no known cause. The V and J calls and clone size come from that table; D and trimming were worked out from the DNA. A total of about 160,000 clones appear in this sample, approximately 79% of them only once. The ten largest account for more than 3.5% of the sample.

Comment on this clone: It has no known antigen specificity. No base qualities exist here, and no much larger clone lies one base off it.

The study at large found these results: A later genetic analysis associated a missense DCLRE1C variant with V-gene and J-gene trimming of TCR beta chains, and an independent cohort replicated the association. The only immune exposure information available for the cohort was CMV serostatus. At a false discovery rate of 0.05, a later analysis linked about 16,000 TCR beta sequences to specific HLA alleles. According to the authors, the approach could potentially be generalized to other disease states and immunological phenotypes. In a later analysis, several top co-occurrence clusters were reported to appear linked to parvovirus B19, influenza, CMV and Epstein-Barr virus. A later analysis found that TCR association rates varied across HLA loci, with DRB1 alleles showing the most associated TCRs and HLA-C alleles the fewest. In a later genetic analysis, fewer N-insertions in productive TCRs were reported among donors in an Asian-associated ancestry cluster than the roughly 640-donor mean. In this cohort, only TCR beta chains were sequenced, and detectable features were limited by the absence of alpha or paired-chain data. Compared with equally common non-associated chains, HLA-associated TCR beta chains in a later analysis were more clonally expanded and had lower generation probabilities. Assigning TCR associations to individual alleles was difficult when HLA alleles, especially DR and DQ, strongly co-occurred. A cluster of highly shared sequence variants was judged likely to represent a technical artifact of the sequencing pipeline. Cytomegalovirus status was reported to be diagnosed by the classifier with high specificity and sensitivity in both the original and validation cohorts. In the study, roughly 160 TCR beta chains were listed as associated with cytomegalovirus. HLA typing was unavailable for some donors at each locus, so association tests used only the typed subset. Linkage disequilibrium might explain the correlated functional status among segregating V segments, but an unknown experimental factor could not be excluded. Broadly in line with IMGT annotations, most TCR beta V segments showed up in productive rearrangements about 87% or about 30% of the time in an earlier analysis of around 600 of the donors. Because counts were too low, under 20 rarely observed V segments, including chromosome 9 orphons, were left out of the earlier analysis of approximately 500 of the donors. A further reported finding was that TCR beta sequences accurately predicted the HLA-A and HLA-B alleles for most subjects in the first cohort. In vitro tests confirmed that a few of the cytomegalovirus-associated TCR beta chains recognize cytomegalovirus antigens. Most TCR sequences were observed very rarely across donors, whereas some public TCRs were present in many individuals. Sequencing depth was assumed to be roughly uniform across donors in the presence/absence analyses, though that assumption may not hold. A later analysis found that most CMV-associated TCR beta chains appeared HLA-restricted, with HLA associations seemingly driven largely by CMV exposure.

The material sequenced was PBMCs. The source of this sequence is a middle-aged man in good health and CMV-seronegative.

The CDR3 loop reads CASSQDWGLVGYEQYF. The nucleotide sequence is TGCGCCAGCAGCCAAGATTGGGGGCTAGTCGGGTACGAGCAGTACTTC. The rearrangement joined TRBV4-3 to TRBJ2-7, and possibly TRBD1, on 6 matching bases. CDR1 LGHNA and CDR2 YSLEER were looked up in the germline V gene. Cut back by 0 bases and 4 bases, the V and J ends lie 16 bases apart. The CDR3 holds 16 amino acids from the cysteine to the phenylalanine. Only the CDR3 part of the read is kept: 48 bases, read in frame from the first base.